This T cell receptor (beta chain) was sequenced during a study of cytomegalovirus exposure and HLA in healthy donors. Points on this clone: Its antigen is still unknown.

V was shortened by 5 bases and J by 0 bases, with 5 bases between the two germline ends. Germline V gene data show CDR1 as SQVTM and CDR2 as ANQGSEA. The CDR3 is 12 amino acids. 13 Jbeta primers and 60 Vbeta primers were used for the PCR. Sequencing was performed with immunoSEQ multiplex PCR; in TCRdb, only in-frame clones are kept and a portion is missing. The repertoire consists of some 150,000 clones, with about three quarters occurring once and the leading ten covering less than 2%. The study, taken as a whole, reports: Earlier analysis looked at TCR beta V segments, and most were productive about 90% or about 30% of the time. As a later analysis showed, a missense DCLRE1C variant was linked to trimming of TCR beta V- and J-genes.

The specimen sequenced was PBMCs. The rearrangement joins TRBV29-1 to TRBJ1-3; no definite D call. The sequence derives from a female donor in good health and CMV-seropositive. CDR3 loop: CSVRSSGNTIYF. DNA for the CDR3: TGCAGCGTTCGGAGCTCTGGAAACACCATATATTTT. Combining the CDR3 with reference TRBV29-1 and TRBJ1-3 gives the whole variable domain SAVISQKPSRDICQRGTSLTIQCQVDSQVTMMFWYRQQPGQSLTLIATANQGSEATYESGFVIDKFPISRPNLTFSTLTVSNMSPEDSSIYLCSVRSSGNTIYFGEGSWLTVV.